The TCR beta chain described here comes from a study of blood T cell repertoires in COVID-19 (dated by TCRdb to about 2020). Regarding the complete study: Collaborator samples came from the United States, Italy and Spain and covered acute and convalescent phases of COVID-19. A freely available public database, intended as a resource for researchers studying the immune response to SARS-CoV-2, is where the repertoires were released. Sample metadata almost always included a de-identified subject ID, COVID-19 status, age in years and sex. The samples were drawn from the first 160 participants of the ongoing ImmuneRACE study and from 950 to 1,500 subjects provided by 6 global collaborators. Deeply sampled blood TCRbeta repertoires from subjects exposed to, actively infected with, or recovered from COVID-19 were included in the dataset. The prospective study material was composed of cDNA or gDNA derived from T cells, B-cell-depleted T cells, or PBMCs. Where available, HLA class I and class II types were obtained from metadata supplied by the sample provider rather than from assay-based typing.

Spanning cysteine to phenylalanine, the CDR3 consists of 13 amino acids. This entry keeps only the CDR3 DNA: 39 bases, framed from base 1. CDR1 and CDR2 are read off the germline V gene as SGHRS and YFSETQ. V was cut back by 4 bases and J by 7 bases, leaving a gap of 14 bases between them. The collaborating institutions used their own protocols to collect whole blood in K2EDTA tubes. Collaborator samples were shipped for TCRbeta analysis as frozen whole blood, isolated PBMCs, or DNA extracted from either sample type. Study-level results and caveats: The quantity of clinical and demographic metadata differed by source and by participant and was supplied without curation.

Worth noting for this clone: This clone's antigen is unknown. Nothing much larger sits one base from this clone, and base qualities are not available.

The immunoSEQ Assay, a bias-controlled multiplex PCR, was used to amplify TCRbeta CDR3 regions from genomic DNA. The original methods were these. Nucleated cell counts per sample were estimated from amplification of reference gene primers within the assay. Sequence reads were collapsed and filtered to measure the absolute abundance of every unique TCRbeta CDR3 rearrangement. Productive Simpson clonality was computed per sample as the square root of Simpson's diversity index over productive rearrangements. As stored in TCRdb, this immuneACCESS dataset retains in-frame rearrangements with V and J assigned. A fraction of the clones does not appear; measured against another copy, unresolved V genes explain less than half of the discrepancy, and the remainder lacks a known reason. V, J and clone size are those of that table, while D and trimming were read from the DNA. Counted in this sample were around 82,000 clones; about 89% of them appeared once. 9.5% to 15% of the sample lies in the top ten.

This TCR came from a man aged 65 to 85 with active or convalescent COVID-19. This sequence uses TRBV5-1 and TRBJ1-1, with no confident D gene call. The sample comprised peripheral blood. The DNA sequence reads TGCGCCAGCAGCGTAAGACCGGGGATTGAAGCTTTCTTT. This codes for CASSVRPGIEAFF.